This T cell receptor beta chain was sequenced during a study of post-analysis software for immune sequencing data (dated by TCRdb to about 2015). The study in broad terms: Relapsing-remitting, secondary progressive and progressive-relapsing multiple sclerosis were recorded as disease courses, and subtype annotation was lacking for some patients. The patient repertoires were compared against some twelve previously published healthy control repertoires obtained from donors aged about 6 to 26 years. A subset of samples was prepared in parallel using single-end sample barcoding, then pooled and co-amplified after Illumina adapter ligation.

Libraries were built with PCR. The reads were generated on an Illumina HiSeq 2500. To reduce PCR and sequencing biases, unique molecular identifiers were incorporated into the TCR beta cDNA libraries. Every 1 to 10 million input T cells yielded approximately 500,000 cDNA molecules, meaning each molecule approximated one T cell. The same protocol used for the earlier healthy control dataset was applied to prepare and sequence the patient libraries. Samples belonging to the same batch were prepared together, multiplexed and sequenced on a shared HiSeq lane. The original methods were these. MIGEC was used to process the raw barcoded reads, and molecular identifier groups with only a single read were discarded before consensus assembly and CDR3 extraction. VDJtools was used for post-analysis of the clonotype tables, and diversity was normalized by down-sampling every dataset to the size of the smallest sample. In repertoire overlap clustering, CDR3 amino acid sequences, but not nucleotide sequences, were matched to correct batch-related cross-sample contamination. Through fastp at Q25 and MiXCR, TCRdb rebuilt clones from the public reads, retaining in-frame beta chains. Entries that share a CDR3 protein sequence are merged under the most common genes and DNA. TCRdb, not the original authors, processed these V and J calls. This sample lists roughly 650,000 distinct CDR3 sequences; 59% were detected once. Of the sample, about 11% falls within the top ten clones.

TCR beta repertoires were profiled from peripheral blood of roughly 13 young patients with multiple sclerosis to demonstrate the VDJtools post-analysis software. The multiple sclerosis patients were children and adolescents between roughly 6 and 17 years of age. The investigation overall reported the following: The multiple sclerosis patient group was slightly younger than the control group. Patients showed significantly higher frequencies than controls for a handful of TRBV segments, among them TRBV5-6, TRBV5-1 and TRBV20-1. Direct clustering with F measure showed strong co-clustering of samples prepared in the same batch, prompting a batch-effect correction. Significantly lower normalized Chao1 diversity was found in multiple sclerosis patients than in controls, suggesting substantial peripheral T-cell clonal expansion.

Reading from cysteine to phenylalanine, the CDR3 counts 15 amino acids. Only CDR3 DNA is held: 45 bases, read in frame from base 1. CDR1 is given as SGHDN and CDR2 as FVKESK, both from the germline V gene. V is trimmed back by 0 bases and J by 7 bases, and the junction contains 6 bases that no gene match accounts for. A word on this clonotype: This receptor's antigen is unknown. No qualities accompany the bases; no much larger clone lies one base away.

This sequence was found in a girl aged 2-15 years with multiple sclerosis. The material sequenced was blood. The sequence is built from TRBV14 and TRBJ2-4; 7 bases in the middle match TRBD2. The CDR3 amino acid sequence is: CASSQDNRGVNIQYF. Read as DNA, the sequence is TGTGCCAGCAGCCAAGATAACCGGGGGGTCAACATTCAGTACTTC.